The present T cell receptor beta chain was sequenced within a study of cytomegalovirus exposure and HLA in healthy donors. The germline V and J ends were trimmed by 5 bases and 0 bases, with 10 bases remaining between them. CDR3 length equals 14 residues. CDR1 SGDLS and CDR2 YYNGEE come from the germline V gene. Use of 60 Vbeta and 13 Jbeta primers characterized the PCR. The repertoire was sequenced with immunoSEQ multiplex PCR; TCRdb's copy has only in-frame clones and lacks some. The sample lists about 160,000 clones, about 71% occurring once. This receptor was taken from a woman aged 25 to 39 in good health and CMV-seronegative. The rearrangement links TRBV9 to TRBJ2-3; no clear D. Sequenced material: PBMCs. As DNA, the CDR3 is TGTGCCAGCAGTCTCCCGGGTAGCACAGATACGCAGTATTTT. Protein product: CASSLPGSTDTQYF.